The source of this T cell receptor (beta chain) is a study of cytomegalovirus exposure and HLA in healthy donors. On this clone: Its specificity is not known.

The PCR made use of 60 Vbeta and 13 Jbeta primers. Profiled with immunoSEQ multiplex PCR; TCRdb holds only in-frame clones, not every one. Altogether 150,000 to 200,000 clones are present, 84% being singletons, with the ten largest covering 4.8%. Regarding the study as a whole: The classifier, whose performance was assessed in both the original and validation cohorts, reportedly diagnosed cytomegalovirus status with high specificity and sensitivity.

The origin of this receptor is a man younger than 30 in good health and CMV-seronegative. Sequenced input: PBMCs.

CDR3 sequence (DNA): TGCGCCAGCAGCTTGGTCCCCGCCCCAGTAAATGAAAAACTGTTTTTT. It yields the protein CASSLVPAPVNEKLFF. The chain carries TRBV5-1 and TRBJ1-4, with no clear D. V lost 0 bases and J 5 bases, leaving 14 bases between the germline ends. Germline V gene sequence: CDR1 SGHRS, CDR2 YFSETQ. The CDR3 has 16 residues.